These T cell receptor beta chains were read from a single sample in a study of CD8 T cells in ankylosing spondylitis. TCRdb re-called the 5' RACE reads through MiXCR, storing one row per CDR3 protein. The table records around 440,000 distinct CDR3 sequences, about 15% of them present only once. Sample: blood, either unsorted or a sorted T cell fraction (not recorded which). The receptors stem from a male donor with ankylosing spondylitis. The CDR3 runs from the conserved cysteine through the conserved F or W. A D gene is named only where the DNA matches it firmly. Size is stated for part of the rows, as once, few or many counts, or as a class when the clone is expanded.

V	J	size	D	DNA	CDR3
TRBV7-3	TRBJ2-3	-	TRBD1	TGTGCCAGCAGCTCTCCGGGACAGACCACAGATACGCAGTATTTT	CASSSPGQTTDTQYF
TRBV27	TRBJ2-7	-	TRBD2	TGTGCCAGCAGTTTTCAGACTAGCGGGAGGACTCCACTGAGGGAGCAGTACTTC	CASSFQTSGRTPLREQYF
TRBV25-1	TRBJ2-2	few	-	TGTGCCAGCAGTGAATACCGCGGCCCGAACACCGGGGAGCTGTTTTTT	CASSEYRGPNTGELFF
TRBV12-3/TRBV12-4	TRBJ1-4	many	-	TGTGCCAGCAGTTTCGGTGTTGTTGAAAAACTGTTTTTT	CASSFGVVEKLFF
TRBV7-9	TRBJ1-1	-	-	TGTGCCAGCACCCCTGAGGGGCTCACGACTGAAGCTTTCTTT	CASTPEGLTTEAFF
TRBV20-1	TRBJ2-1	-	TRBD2	TGCTGTGCTAGAGGGCCGGGGCTAGCGGGGGTTAATGAGCAGTTCTTC	CCARGPGLAGVNEQFF
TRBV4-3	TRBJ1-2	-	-	TGCGCCAGCAGCCAAGGGGTGCAAAGTGATTATGGCTACACCTTC	CASSQGVQSDYGYTF
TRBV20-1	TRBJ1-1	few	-	TGCAGTGCCACCGAAAGAAACACTGAAGCTTTCTTT	CSATERNTEAFF
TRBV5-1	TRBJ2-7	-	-	TGCGCCAGCAGCTGGGGAGGGGGGGACGAGCAGTACTTC	CASSWGGGDEQYF
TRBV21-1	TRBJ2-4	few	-	TGTGCCAGCAGCAAAGTGGCAGAAAAAAACATTCAGTACTTC	CASSKVAEKNIQYF
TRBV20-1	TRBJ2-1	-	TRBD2	TGCAGTGCGGCGACTAGCGCCAACAATGAGCAGTTCTTC	CSAATSANNEQFF
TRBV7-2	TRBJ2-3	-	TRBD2	TGTGCCAGCAGCTTAGCGCCGGCGGGAGGCCGGACAGATACGCAGTATTTT	CASSLAPAGGRTDTQYF
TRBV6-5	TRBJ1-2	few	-	TGTGCCAGCAGTTCGAAAGACCTGACAGGAACTGATGGCTACACCTTC	CASSSKDLTGTDGYTF
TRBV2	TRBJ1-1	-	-	TGTGCCAGCAGTGAAGCGGCCAGGGGAGGCACTGAAGCTTTCTTT	CASSEAARGGTEAFF
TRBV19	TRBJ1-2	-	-	TGTGCCAGTAGTATTGGGGGTGGCGGCTACACCTTC	CASSIGGGGYTF
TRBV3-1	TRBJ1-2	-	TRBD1	TGTGCCAGCAGCCAGAGAGACAGGGGCGCAAACTATGGCTACACCTTC	CASSQRDRGANYGYTF
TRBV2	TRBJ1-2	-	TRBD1	TGTGCCAGCCTCCTGACGTTGACAGGGTATGGCTACACCTTC	CASLLTLTGYGYTF
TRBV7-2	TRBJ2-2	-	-	TGTGCCAGCAGCTTAAAACAGGGTACGAACACCGGGGAGCTGTTTTTT	CASSLKQGTNTGELFF
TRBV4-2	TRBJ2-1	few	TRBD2	TGTGCCAGCAGCCACCAGCGGGGGGGCAATGACAATGAGCAGTTCTTC	CASSHQRGGNDNEQFF
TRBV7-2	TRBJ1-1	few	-	TGTGCCAGCACCATCTCGAGGGGAACTGAAGCTTTCTTT	CASTISRGTEAFF
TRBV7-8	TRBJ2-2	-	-	TGTGCCAGCAGCTTAGGGGTAGGGCTATATAACACCGGGGAGCTGTTTTTT	CASSLGVGLYNTGELFF
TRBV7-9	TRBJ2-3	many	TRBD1	TGTGCCAGCAGCCTATCCCTGGGGACAGGGGTGGATACGCAGTATTTT	CASSLSLGTGVDTQYF
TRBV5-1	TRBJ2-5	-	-	TGCGCCAGCAGCTTTTCGGGAGATATGCAAGAGACCCAGTACTTC	CASSFSGDMQETQYF
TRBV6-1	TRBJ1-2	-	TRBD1	TGTGCCAGCGGGCCCAAGGGGACAGGGGGATACTATGGCTACACCTTC	CASGPKGTGGYYGYTF
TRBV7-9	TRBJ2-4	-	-	TGTGCCAGCAGCCGAAGGACTGGCGCCAAAAACATTCAGTACTTC	CASSRRTGAKNIQYF
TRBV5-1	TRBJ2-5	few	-	TGCGCCAGCAGCTTGGTCCCCCGGGGACAAGAGACCCAGTACTTC	CASSLVPRGQETQYF
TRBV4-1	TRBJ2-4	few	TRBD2	TGCGCCAGCAGCCAAGGCTGGCTAGCGGGAGGGCCCGACTTTAGAAAACTAGCCAAAAACATTCAGTACTTC	CASSQGWLAGGPDFRKLAKNIQYF
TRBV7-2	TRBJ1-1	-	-	TGTGCCAGCAGCTCTAGGGCCTTGACTGAAGCTTTCTTT	CASSSRALTEAFF
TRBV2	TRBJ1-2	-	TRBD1	TGTGCCAGCAGCGGGACCTCAGGGGGCAACTATGGCTACACCTTC	CASSGTSGGNYGYTF
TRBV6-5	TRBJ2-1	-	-	TGTGCCAGCAGTTACAGCTACAGGACCATGTCCTACAATGAGCAGTTCTTC	CASSYSYRTMSYNEQFF
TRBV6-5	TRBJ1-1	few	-	TGTGCCAGCAGTTCCCCCCCGGGAAGGTTGAACACTGAAGCTTTCTTT	CASSSPPGRLNTEAFF
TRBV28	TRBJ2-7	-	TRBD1	TGTGCCAGCAGGACGGACAGGTTCTCCTACGAGCAGTACTTC	CASRTDRFSYEQYF
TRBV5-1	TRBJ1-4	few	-	TGCGCCAGCAGCTCCGAGGGAGGTAATGAAAAACTGTTTTTT	CASSSEGGNEKLFF